A selection of T cell receptor beta chains follows, all from one sample in a study of graft-versus-host responses after intestinal transplantation. These receptors have no identified antigens. Libraries were prepared by immunoSEQ multiplex PCR; TCRdb keeps only in-frame clonotypes and omits some of them. This table has approximately 82,000 clones, approximately 92% appearing once. Sequenced here: unstimulated CD8+ T cells sorted from spleen or lymph node cells, sampled before transplant. The receptors stem from a human donor who was the organ donor for an intestinal transplant. CDR3s include the opening cysteine and the closing phenylalanine or tryptophan. The D gene is left open where the match is weak. Rows may omit the clone size; those that give it use once, few, many or a size class.

abundance: few
d_gene: .
j_gene: TRBJ2-7
v_gene: TRBV5-6
CDR3aa: CASSLLRGYEQYF
CDR3nt: TGTGCCAGCAGCTTGTTAAGGGGCTACGAGCAGTACTTC

abundance: .
d_gene: TRBD2
j_gene: TRBJ2-3
v_gene: TRBV7-9
CDR3aa: CASSLGAGGPSDTQYF
CDR3nt: TGTGCCAGCAGCTTAGGGGCGGGGGGGCCCTCAGATACGCAGTATTTT

abundance: .
d_gene: .
j_gene: TRBJ2-2
v_gene: TRBV9
CDR3aa: CASSASGTAPGELFF
CDR3nt: TGTGCCAGCAGCGCCTCCGGGACTGCGCCCGGGGAGCTGTTTTTT

abundance: .
d_gene: .
j_gene: TRBJ2-7
v_gene: TRBV5-6
CDR3aa: CASSLGVSYEQYF
CDR3nt: TGTGCCAGCAGCTTGGGTGTATCCTACGAGCAGTACTTC

abundance: .
d_gene: TRBD2
j_gene: TRBJ2-1
v_gene: TRBV27
CDR3aa: CASHPGTGTSASEQFF
CDR3nt: TGTGCCAGCCACCCAGGGACCGGGACTAGCGCTTCTGAGCAGTTCTTC

abundance: .
d_gene: TRBD1
j_gene: TRBJ2-7
v_gene: TRBV29-1
CDR3aa: CSVDRDGEQYF
CDR3nt: TGCAGCGTAGACAGGGATGGCGAGCAGTACTTC

abundance: .
d_gene: .
j_gene: TRBJ2-6
v_gene: TRBV7-9
CDR3aa: CASRPGVISGANVLTF
CDR3nt: TGTGCCAGCCGTCCGGGGGTTATCTCTGGGGCCAACGTCCTGACTTTC

abundance: .
d_gene: TRBD1
j_gene: TRBJ1-1
v_gene: TRBV27
CDR3aa: CASTTGGLNTEAFF
CDR3nt: TGTGCCAGTACAACAGGGGGCCTGAACACTGAAGCTTTCTTT

abundance: few
d_gene: .
j_gene: TRBJ2-7
v_gene: TRBV6-1
CDR3aa: CATQARDSSYEQYF
CDR3nt: TGTGCCACCCAAGCCCGGGACTCCAGCTACGAGCAGTACTTC

abundance: once
d_gene: .
j_gene: TRBJ2-3
v_gene: TRBV5-6
CDR3aa: CASSLAVAYISTDTQYF
CDR3nt: TGTGCCAGCAGCTTGGCCGTGGCATACATTAGCACAGATACGCAGTATTTT

abundance: .
d_gene: TRBD2
j_gene: TRBJ2-7
v_gene: TRBV28
CDR3aa: CASSPGVAGAEQYF
CDR3nt: TGTGCCAGCAGTCCTGGGGTAGCGGGAGCCGAGCAGTACTTC

abundance: .
d_gene: .
j_gene: TRBJ1-1
v_gene: TRBV7-8
CDR3aa: CASSLLSSNTEAFF
CDR3nt: TGTGCCAGCAGCTTACTCTCGTCGAACACTGAAGCTTTCTTT

abundance: .
d_gene: .
j_gene: TRBJ2-7
v_gene: TRBV19
CDR3aa: CASSERSGHALGEQYF
CDR3nt: TGTGCCAGTAGCGAAAGGTCGGGACACGCCCTTGGCGAGCAGTACTTC

abundance: .
d_gene: TRBD1
j_gene: TRBJ2-7
v_gene: TRBV6-5
CDR3aa: CASRRQGLDEQYF
CDR3nt: TGTGCCAGCAGGAGACAGGGTCTCGACGAGCAGTACTTC

abundance: .
d_gene: .
j_gene: TRBJ1-1
v_gene: TRBV11-3
CDR3aa: CASSSNKQGMNTEAFF
CDR3nt: TGTGCCAGCAGCTCTAATAAACAGGGTATGAACACTGAAGCTTTCTTT

abundance: .
d_gene: TRBD2
j_gene: TRBJ2-1
v_gene: TRBV4-2
CDR3aa: CASSQDRDYPSYNEQFF
CDR3nt: TGTGCCAGCAGCCAAGACCGGGACTACCCGTCCTACAATGAGCAGTTCTTC